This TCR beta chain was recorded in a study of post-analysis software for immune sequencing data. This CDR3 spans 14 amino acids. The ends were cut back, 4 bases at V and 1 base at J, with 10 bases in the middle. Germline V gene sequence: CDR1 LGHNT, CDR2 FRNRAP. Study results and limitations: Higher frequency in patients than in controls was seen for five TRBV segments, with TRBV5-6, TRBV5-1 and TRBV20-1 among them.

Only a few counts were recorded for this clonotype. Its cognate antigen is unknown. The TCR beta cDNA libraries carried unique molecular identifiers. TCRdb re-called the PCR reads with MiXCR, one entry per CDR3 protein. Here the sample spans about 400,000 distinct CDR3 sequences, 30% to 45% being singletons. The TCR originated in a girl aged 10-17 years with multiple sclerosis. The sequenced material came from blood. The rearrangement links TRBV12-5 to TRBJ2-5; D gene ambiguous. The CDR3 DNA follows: TGTGCTAGTGGTTCTGAGAACCTCCAAGAGACCCAGTACTTC. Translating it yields CASGSENLQETQYF.